This TCR beta chain was captured by sequencing in a study of T-cell memory formation after mild COVID-19 (dated by TCRdb to about 2021). For the study in its entirety: Most TCR sequence clusters were specific to one of the two donors. In two donors, T-cell clones that expanded and contracted after mild COVID-19 were tracked by sequencing TCRalpha and TCRbeta repertoires over time. The cohort was made up of two young adult volunteers, one female and one male, who were previously healthy. The full study reports these points: Some responding clones were found in pre-infection memory, which suggests that pre-existing cross-reactive memory T cells took part in the SARS-CoV-2 response. Balanced CD4/CD8 phenotypes were observed for clones contracting from day 15 to 85, whereas a bias towards CD4+ was observed for a second wave of clones expanding from day 15 to 37. Only a couple of mild cases were covered in the study, and larger cohorts including severe cases with pre-infection samples were considered necessary. SARS-CoV-2 specificity was not confirmed for the second-wave clones peaking on day 37. Contracting CD4+ clones were found mainly in CM and EM memory subsets, while CD8+ clones were enriched in EMRA.

The CDR3 has 13 amino acids, counting the end cysteine and phenylalanine. Only the CDR3 part of the read is kept: 39 bases, read in frame from the first base. Per the germline V gene (reference sequence), GTSNPN is the CDR1 and SVGIG is the CDR2. A distance of 10 bases separates the germline ends of V and J, which lose 0 bases and 4 bases respectively. Sequencing used an Illumina NovaSeq 6000. TCRalpha and TCRbeta cDNA libraries were constructed by 5'RACE with constant-segment primers, with sample barcodes and unique molecular identifiers being introduced. RNA was extracted from every sample with Trizol reagent. Amplification of the libraries took two PCR steps, and the second step added a second sample barcode plus Illumina TruSeq adapters. Sequencing of libraries was performed on an Illumina NovaSeq with 2 x 150 bp paired-end reads. For the original study's pipeline: The reads were demultiplexed and collapsed into UMI-guided consensus sequences using migec v1.2.7. Using mixcr v2.1.11, the UMI consensuses were aligned to TRA and TRB V and J templates and assembled into clonotypes. Expanded or contracted clonotypes were those called significant by both edgeR and NoisET, with noise models trained on biological replicates. edgeR calls used a false discovery rate-adjusted p below 0.01 and a log2 fold-change threshold of 1. As an exploratory analysis of dynamics, PCA with hierarchical clustering was applied to max-normalized trajectories of the 1000 most abundant clonotypes. Each responding clone was given a CD4 or CD8 phenotype based on the CD4+ and CD8+ repertoires, which had been sequenced separately. In TCRdb, the public reads were trimmed at Q25 with fastp and aligned with MiXCR, with productive beta chains retained. Duplicate CDR3 protein sequences are folded into a single record with the most common DNA and genes. Clone size and V and J calls follow TCRdb, not the original study. This sample comprises 450,000 or so distinct CDR3 sequences, 25% of them detected only once. Of the sample, roughly an eighth is held by the ten largest clones.

This clonotype was counted between two and nine times. This receptor's antigen is unknown. No base qualities exist here, and no much larger clone lies one base off it. Ficoll-Paque density gradient centrifugation was used to isolate PBMCs. Recombination joined TRBV30 with TRBJ2-7; matching of 5 bases hints at TRBD1 as the D gene. The TCR sequence derives from an adult woman who had mild COVID-19 (a few samples of this study predate the infection). The sample titles of this study are shuffled in the database, so cell type and time point are left out; the donor was told from shared clones. The material sequenced was PBMCs or a T cell subset sorted from them (not recorded which). The CDR3 sequence is CAWSVGQVYEQYF. The sequence in DNA is TGTGCCTGGAGTGTGGGGCAGGTTTACGAGCAGTACTTC.